The 27 T cell receptor beta chains reported below all come from one sample, sequenced in a study of blood T cell repertoires in COVID-19. TCRdb keeps only in-frame clones here, not all; method: immunoSEQ multiplex PCR. The repertoire includes roughly 150,000 clones, 85% to 90% of them detected once, and about 6% sits in the top ten. The sample consisted of peripheral blood. Receptors originate from a man at least 80 years old with acute or convalescent COVID-19.

This clone has more than one count but fewer than ten. The V call is TRBV7-8, the J call TRBJ2-7; 9 bases are shared with TRBD2. The junction had 5 bases not matched to a gene; V was cut back by 4 bases and J by 4 bases. Germline lookup yields CDR1 SGHVS and CDR2 FQNEAQ. CDR3 length equals 14 residues. The CDR3 here is CASSSTSGPYEQYF. In DNA, the CDR3 is TGTGCCAGCAGCTCAACTAGCGGGCCATACGAGCAGTACTTC.

The V call is TRBV10-3, the J call TRBJ1-1; 9 bases match TRBD1. After removal of 10 bases from V and 3 bases from J, the junction contained 9 bases not matched to a gene. Germline-derived CDR1 and CDR2 are ENHRY and SYGVKD. The CDR3 runs 14 residues. The CDR3 DNA reads as TGTGCCACCGTACAGGGGGCTAGGGACACTGAAGCTTTCTTT. Its translation: CATVQGARDTEAFF.

V gene TRBV6-4 combines with J gene TRBJ2-3; perhaps TRBD2 as D (6 bases). Trimming removed 7 bases from V and 2 bases from J, with 19 bases in between. The CDR3 is 16 residues long. Per the germline V gene, CDR1 is MRHNA and CDR2 is SNTAGT. The CDR3 sequence: CASISRAGMNTDTQYF. The CDR3 DNA is TGTGCCAGCATTAGCCGAGCGGGTATGAACACAGATACGCAGTATTTT.

This chain links TRBV19 with TRBJ1-5; D may be TRBD1 (6 bases). Looked up from germline, CDR1 is LNHDA and CDR2 is SQIVND (reference sequence). V was clipped by 7 bases and J by 0 bases, with 13 bases between them. The CDR3 has 15 residues. CDR3: CASILQGYSNQPQHF. For the CDR3, the DNA is TGTGCCAGTATTCTGCAGGGGTATAGCAATCAGCCCCAGCATTTT.

This clone was recorded once. V gene TRBV7-3 combines with J gene TRBJ2-2; a possible D gene is TRBD2 (5 bases). CDR3 size: 17 residues. V was pared by 5 bases and J by 5 bases, with 21 bases between. The germline V gene has CDR1 SGHTA and CDR2 FQGTGA. In DNA form, the CDR3 reads TGTGCCAGCAGCCCCAATCAGATACTAGGAAGGACCGGGGAGCTGTTTTTT. Translating gives CASSPNQILGRTGELFF.

This sequence joins TRBV29-1 and TRBJ1-1; 7 nucleotides agree with TRBD1. The germline gives CDR1 SQVTM, CDR2 ANQGSEA. V trimming: 7 bases; J trimming: 4 bases; junction bases outside the gene matches: 12. The CDR3 spans 14 residues. CDR3: CSAGGRGQSTEAFF. CDR3 in DNA: TGCAGCGCCGGAGGGCGGGGACAGTCCACTGAAGCTTTCTTT.

The gene calls are TRBV18 and TRBJ2-5; TRBD2 matches 9 bases. V lost 6 bases, J lost 1 base, and 0 bases stayed unmatched. Germline CDR1 reads KGHSH; CDR2 reads LQKENI. The CDR3 consists of 13 residues. The CDR3: CASSGLAQETQYF. The CDR3 nucleotides read TGTGCCAGCTCGGGACTAGCCCAAGAGACCCAGTACTTC. The entire variable domain, with the rest obtained from reference TRBV18 and TRBJ2-5, is as follows: NAGVMQNPRHLVRRRGQEARLRCSPMKGHSHVYWYRQLPEEGLKFMVYLQKENIIDESGMPKERFSAEFPKEGPSILRIQQVVRGDSAAYFCASSGLAQETQYFGPGTRLLVL.

V gene TRBV28 combines with J gene TRBJ2-5; D possibly corresponds to TRBD2 (5 bases). Germline-derived CDR1 and CDR2 are MDHEN and SYDVKM. CDR3 length equals 14 residues. Trimming pared 1 base from V and 1 base from J, leaving 7 bases between. DNA of the CDR3: TGTGCCAGCAGTTTATCAGCGGCCCAAGAGACCCAGTACTTC. Its protein product is CASSLSAAQETQYF.

This chain links TRBV11-2 with TRBJ1-4; a weak D match, TRBD1 (6 bases). The CDR3 is made up of 15 amino acids. Germline V gene lookup returns CDR1 SGHAT and CDR2 FQNNGV. Trimming took off 2 bases at V and 8 bases at J, with 15 bases between the two ends. DNA of the CDR3: TGTGCCAGCAGCTTAAGGGGTGGGGGCGGAGAAAAACTGTTTTTT. This translates into CASSLRGGGGEKLFF.

The chain carries TRBV6-1 and TRBJ2-7, with TRBD1 matching over 8 bases. The CDR3 has 14 amino acids. Trimming removed 0 bases from V and 7 bases from J; junction bases left unmatched: 5. Germline V gives CDR1 MNHNS, CDR2 SASEGT. The DNA for the CDR3 is TGTGCCAGCAGTGAAGCGAGGGACAGGCGGGAGCAGTACTTC. Translating gives CASSEARDRREQYF.

About this clone: The same CDR3 is also encoded by other DNA sequences in this sample. The chain couples TRBV7-9 to TRBJ2-1, with 13 nucleotides matching TRBD2. J lost 4 bases, V lost 1 base, and 1 base had no gene match. Germline V gene data show CDR1 as SEHNR and CDR2 as FQNEAQ (reference sequence). This CDR3 contains 16 residues. CDR3 sequence reads: CASSLEGLAGYNEQFF. In DNA, the CDR3 is TGTGCCAGCAGCTTAGAGGGACTAGCGGGATACAATGAGCAGTTCTTC.

This clone turned up a few times. The chain employs TRBV30 and TRBJ1-4; 9 bases are shared with TRBD1. V was clipped by 3 bases and J by 5 bases; unmatched bases: 7. The V gene's germline CDR1 is GTSNPN and CDR2 SVGIG (reference sequence). CDR3 length: 15 amino acids. The CDR3 is CAWRSGTGWNEKLFF. The CDR3 bases are TGTGCCTGGAGATCCGGGACAGGGTGGAATGAAAAACTGTTTTTT.

The CDR3 protein is CASSDPGLGINTQYF. Here the CDR3 DNA reads TGCGCCAGCAGTGACCCGGGACTAGGCATAAATACGCAGTATTTT. V is TRBV10-2 and J is TRBJ2-3; 8 bases are shared with TRBD2. The germline V gene encodes CDR1 WSHSY and CDR2 SAAADI. With 3 bases clipped from V and 7 bases from J, the junction kept 9 bases outside the gene matches. The CDR3 is made up of 15 amino acids.

The chain couples TRBV28 to TRBJ1-1, with 9 bases lining up with TRBD1. Per the germline V gene, CDR1 is MDHEN and CDR2 is SYDVKM. This CDR3 spans 16 amino acids. V was pared by 5 bases and J by 4 bases, with 11 bases of the junction left unmatched. CDR3 nucleotides: TGTGCCAGCAGTCCAACCGGGACAGGGTTCGTCACTGAAGCTTTCTTT. It specifies CASSPTGTGFVTEAFF.

The gene calls are TRBV25-1 and TRBJ1-1; no firm D call. The CDR3 sequence is 16 residues long. The V end was cut by 0 bases, the J end by 2 bases, with 13 bases between. Germline lookup yields CDR1 MGHDK and CDR2 SYGVNS. The CDR3 loop is CASSEYGSVRNTEAFF. The CDR3 nucleotides read TGTGCCAGCAGTGAATACGGGAGTGTGCGTAACACTGAAGCTTTCTTT.

The J gene is TRBJ1-1, the V gene TRBV7-9; the D is unclear. Germline values: CDR1 SEHNR, CDR2 FQNEAQ (reference sequence). There are 15 residues in the CDR3. V was cut by 1 base and J by 1 base, with 10 bases left in between. The CDR3 here is CASSLDGTANTEAFF. DNA of the CDR3: TGTGCCAGCAGCTTAGATGGCACCGCGAACACTGAAGCTTTCTTT.

CDR3: CAISEATNEKLFF. CDR3 sequence (DNA): TGTGCCATTTCCGAGGCAACTAATGAAAAACTGTTTTTT. This rearrangement joins TRBV10-3 to TRBJ1-4; D is unresolved. Trimming stripped 9 bases from V and 0 bases from J, with 8 bases between. Germline V gene data show CDR1 as ENHRY and CDR2 as SYGVKD. The CDR3 is 13 amino acids.

The J gene is TRBJ1-6, the V gene TRBV12-5; D is uncertain. This CDR3 spans 13 amino acids. In germline, CDR1 is LGHNT, CDR2 FRNRAP. V gave up 5 bases and J gave up 9 bases, with 11 bases separating them. CDR3 sequence reads: CASGQEVGSPLHF. CDR3 DNA: TGTGCTAGTGGTCAGGAGGTCGGTTCACCCCTCCACTTT.

This clone was counted a few times. This chain connects TRBV28 to TRBJ2-3, with D perhaps matching TRBD1 (6 bases). The CDR3 is 13 amino acids. CDR1 and CDR2 from the germline V gene are MDHEN and SYDVKM. The V end lost 7 bases, the J end lost 6 bases, and 14 bases lay between the germline ends. For the CDR3, the DNA is TGTGCCAGCAATCAGGGGATAGGGGATACGCAGTATTTT. Translating it yields CASNQGIGDTQYF. Looking up the rest from reference TRBV28 and TRBJ2-3 gives the full variable domain: DVKVTQSSRYLVKRTGEKVFLECVQDMDHENMFWYRQDPGLGLRLIYFSYDVKMKEKGDIPEGYSVSREKKERFSLILESASTNQTSMYLCASNQGIGDTQYFGPGTRLTVL.

The chain combines TRBV7-9 with TRBJ1-6, with TRBD1 identical over 9 bases. The V gene's germline CDR1 is SEHNR and CDR2 FQNEAQ (reference sequence). The CDR3 covers 17 residues. V trimming: 5 bases; J trimming: 5 bases; junction bases outside the gene matches: 10. The CDR3 sequence is CASSRLGTGRNNSPLHF. The CDR3 bases are TGTGCCAGCAGCCGTCTTGGGACAGGGCGGAATAATTCACCCCTCCACTTT.

This clone was observed once. The chain is built from TRBV27 and TRBJ2-7; 8 nucleotides align to TRBD1. Germline V gives CDR1 MNHEY, CDR2 SMNVEV (reference sequence). V was clipped by 6 bases and J by 6 bases; unmatched bases: 10. The CDR3 is made up of 14 amino acids. This chain's CDR3 is CASSTLQGTGEQYF. In nucleotides, the CDR3 is TGTGCCAGCAGCACTTTACAGGGGACAGGCGAGCAGTACTTC.

The chain combines TRBV29-1 with TRBJ1-2; D not resolved. CDR1 SQVTM and CDR2 ANQGSEA come from the germline V gene. This CDR3 contains 15 residues. Trimming stripped 3 bases from V and 4 bases from J, with 18 bases between. The CDR3 nucleotides read TGCAGCGTTGACCCCGTGGGAGTATCGGGCTATGGCTACACCTTC. Protein: CSVDPVGVSGYGYTF.

The chain couples TRBV19 to TRBJ2-5, with 9 bases matching TRBD1. Germline CDR1 and CDR2: LNHDA and SQIVND (reference sequence). V lost 5 bases to trimming and J lost 5 bases; unmatched junction nucleotides: 9. The CDR3 totals 15 residues. The CDR3 DNA reads as TGTGCCAGTAGTTCCCCGGGACAGGGATGGGAGACCCAGTACTTC. This translates into CASSSPGQGWETQYF.

This clone was counted between two and nine times. The chain carries TRBV3-1 (or the pseudogene TRBV3-2) and TRBJ2-5, with D perhaps matching TRBD2 (5 bases). V dropped 0 bases and J dropped 9 bases, with 11 bases sitting between them. The CDR3 spans 13 residues. Per germline, CDR1 LGHDT and CDR2 YNNKEL (reference sequence). The CDR3 spells CASSQELQAAQYF. DNA of the CDR3: TGTGCCAGCAGCCAAGAACTCCAAGCGGCCCAGTACTTC.

The CDR3: CASSPSTQGEAFF. CDR3 coding DNA: TGTGCCAGCTCACCAAGTACCCAGGGTGAAGCTTTCTTT. V gene TRBV18 combines with J gene TRBJ1-1; maybe TRBD1 (5 bases). Germline assignment: CDR1 KGHSH and CDR2 LQKENI. The CDR3 covers 13 residues. V was trimmed by 2 bases and J by 7 bases, leaving 11 bases between them.

This rearrangement joins TRBV9 to TRBJ2-7; D gene unclear. Germline assignment: CDR1 SGDLS and CDR2 YYNGEE. Trimming removed 0 bases at V and 7 bases at J, with 17 bases between. The CDR3 sequence is 15 residues long. DNA of the CDR3: TGTGCCAGCAGCGTAGGAGGTGATCGGGTGCGGGAGCAGTACTTC. Residues: CASSVGGDRVREQYF. The variable domain in full, with the rest retrieved from reference TRBV9 and TRBJ2-7, is DSGVTQTPKHLITATGQRVTLRCSPRSGDLSVYWYQQSLDQGLQFLIQYYNGEERAKGNILERFSAQQFPDLHSELNLSSLELGDSALYFCASSVGGDRVREQYFGPGTRLTVT.

The CDR3 DNA follows: TGTGCCAGCTCACCACCAGGGGCCACTGAAGCTTTCTTT. Translation gives CASSPPGATEAFF. The V call is TRBV18, the J call TRBJ1-1; D is perhaps TRBD1 (5 bases). The germline V gene has CDR1 KGHSH and CDR2 LQKENI. The CDR3 is 13 amino acids. Trimming shortened V by 0 bases and J by 4 bases, and 6 bases separated the two germline ends.